This T cell receptor (beta chain) appears in the sequencing data of a study of early T cells in non-severe SARS-CoV-2 infection. The CDR3 sequence is 15 residues long. Trimming removed 3 bases at V and 5 bases at J, with 14 bases between. This clonotype was observed a few times. A single record per CDR3 protein comes from TCRdb applying MiXCR to the 5' RACE reads. The repertoire consists of about 70,000 distinct CDR3 sequences, with 4.5% to 6% occurring once and the leading ten covering approximately 7%. This material consisted of whole blood, taken at baseline. The chain is built from TRBV12-3 or TRBV12-4 and TRBJ1-5; D gene uncertain. The TCR comes from an adult who was a healthcare worker with PCR-confirmed SARS-CoV-2 infection or an uninfected control (not recorded which). This CDR3 is CASSFTSGWDQPQHF. In DNA, the CDR3 is TGTGCCAGCAGTTTCACATCCGGTTGGGATCAGCCCCAGCATTTT.